This TCR beta chain comes out of a study of T-cell reconstitution after alpha-beta-depleted transplantation in children. This clonotype turned up a few times. Unique molecular identifiers were incorporated during preparation of the TCRbeta library. TCRdb analysed the PCR reads with MiXCR anew, one entry per CDR3 protein. The profile shows roughly 300,000 distinct CDR3 sequences, over 9% of them singletons. V was shortened by 6 bases and J by 4 bases, with 16 bases between the two germline ends. Per germline, CDR1 KGHSH and CDR2 LQKENI. This CDR3 has 15 amino acids. Source: PBMCs from the stem cell graft donor, taken from the stem cell graft. The sequence was obtained from a human donor who donated a stem cell graft to a child with acute lymphoblastic leukemia. The rearrangement uses TRBV18 and TRBJ2-1, with a weak D call TRBD1 (5 bases). The CDR3 nucleotides read TGTGCCAGCTCTCCGGACAAGAACCCATACAATGAGCAGTTCTTC. Protein product: CASSPDKNPYNEQFF.